This T cell receptor (beta chain) stems from a study of CD8+CD57+ T cells in acquired aplastic anemia. Background on the study: On average, sorted CD4+ and CD8+ cells gave approximately 3.5 ug of DNA. Sequencing produced an average of approximately 11 million reads per healthy donor for CD4+ cells.

Overall study results and limits: Patients and controls shared under 35 CD8+ CDR3 sequences, highly expressed in patients. No significant patient-versus-control difference appeared in CD8+ Simpson's diversity.

This clonotype has at least ten counts. Its antigen is still unknown. Both TCR beta VDJ combination and CDR3 sequence profiling were carried out. Genomic DNA was the template for this profiling. TCRdb used MiXCR to reprocess the reads, holding one entry per CDR3 protein. The repertoire includes about 210,000 distinct CDR3 sequences, about a third of them detected once, and more than 0.95% sits in the top ten. This CDR3 is 15 amino acids long. Germline loops: CDR1 LNHNV, CDR2 YYDKDF (reference sequence). V lost 1 base and J 1 base, leaving 8 bases between the germline ends. This clonotype was obtained from a human donor in good health, serving as a control. Sequenced input: sorted CD4+, CD8+, or CD8+CD57+ T cells (not recorded which) from PBMCs. V gene TRBV15 combines with J gene TRBJ1-5; possibly TRBD1 for D (6 bases). The CDR3 here is CATSRVDRSNQPQHF. The CDR3 region has the DNA TGTGCCACCAGCAGAGTTGACAGGAGCAATCAGCCCCAGCATTTT.